A single sample is the source of the 11 T cell receptor beta chains below, sequenced in a study of blood T cell repertoires in COVID-19. Repertoires were generated with immunoSEQ multiplex PCR, while TCRdb's copy carries only in-frame clones and drops some. The table records around 300,000 clones, roughly 86% of them present only once. Sequenced input: peripheral blood. The receptors were sampled from a young man with active or convalescent COVID-19.

V is TRBV7-9 and J is TRBJ2-5; 8 bases agree with TRBD1. From germline, CDR1 is SEHNR and CDR2 FQNEAQ (reference sequence). V gave up 3 bases and J gave up 1 base; unmatched junction bases: 7. This CDR3 region has 16 residues. As DNA, the CDR3 is TGTGCCAGCAGCTTTGCACCGGACAGGGTCCAAGAGACCCAGTACTTC. It codes for CASSFAPDRVQETQYF.

The chain couples TRBV2 to TRBJ1-3; D possibly corresponds to TRBD1 (5 bases). Trimming left V 4 bases short and J 0 bases short, with 10 bases between. The CDR3 has 15 amino acids. The germline CDR1 and CDR2 sequences are SNHLY and FYNNEI. The CDR3 bases are TGTGCCAGCAGTGCAACAGGCTTCTCTGGAAACACCATATATTTT. It specifies CASSATGFSGNTIYF.

The CDR3 sequence: CASSEIEAELNEKLFF. The CDR3 DNA is TGTGCCAGCAGTGAAATAGAGGCAGAACTTAATGAAAAACTGTTTTTT. The chain joins TRBV6-1 to TRBJ1-4; D remains ambiguous. Germline V gene data show CDR1 as MNHNS and CDR2 as SASEGT. The CDR3 is made up of 16 amino acids. The V end was cut by 2 bases, the J end by 4 bases, with 14 bases between.

The chain combines TRBV4-3 with TRBJ1-6; unclear D gene. CDR3 length: 18 residues. Trimming cost V 0 bases and J 1 base, with 13 bases left between them. Germline V lookup: CDR1 LGHNA, CDR2 YSLEER. DNA for the CDR3: TGCGCCAGCAGCCAAGAACCACCCCGGGGTTCCTATAATTCACCCCTCCACTTT. Protein sequence: CASSQEPPRGSYNSPLHF.

The rearrangement links TRBV15 to TRBJ1-4; D is perhaps TRBD1 (5 bases). Germline V gene data show CDR1 as LNHNV and CDR2 as YYDKDF (reference sequence). This CDR3 region has 15 residues. V lost 1 base to trimming and J lost 3 bases, with 9 bases between them. CDR3 DNA sequence: TGTGCCACCAGCAGAGCGGACACACCTAATGAAAAACTGTTTTTT. It is translated as CATSRADTPNEKLFF.

The V gene is TRBV7-8, the J gene TRBJ2-6, with D unresolved. Trimming shortened V by 2 bases and J by 0 bases, and 5 bases separated the two germline ends. The CDR3 has 15 amino acids. CDR1 and CDR2 (germline): SGHVS, FQNEAQ. The CDR3 DNA sequence: TGTGCCAGCAGCTTAACGGTCTCTGGGGCCAACGTCCTGACTTTC. Residues: CASSLTVSGANVLTF.

V and J are TRBV11-2 and TRBJ2-7; 8 bases are a match to TRBD1. CDR1 is SGHAT, CDR2 FQNNGV, per germline. Unmatched junction bases numbered 7, after V lost 5 bases and J lost 7 bases. The CDR3 is made up of 13 amino acids. The DNA of the CDR3 is TGTGCCAGCAGCGACAGGGGCTTGGGGGAGCAGTACTTC. Amino acid sequence: CASSDRGLGEQYF.

The chain has TRBV5-4 and TRBJ1-3; D is ambiguous. Trimming took off 0 bases at V and 1 base at J, with 8 bases between the two ends. The CDR3 loop spans 15 amino acids. The germline gives CDR1 SGHNT, CDR2 YYREEE (reference sequence). The CDR3 loop is CASSLDAGSGNTIYF. DNA of the CDR3: TGTGCCAGCAGCTTGGATGCGGGTTCTGGAAACACCATATATTTT.

V is TRBV5-1 and J is TRBJ1-1; TRBD1 agrees at 8 bases. The junction had 9 bases not matched to a gene; V was cut back by 0 bases and J by 2 bases. The CDR3 length is 17 residues. Germline CDR1 and CDR2: SGHRS and YFSETQ. CDR3 sequence (DNA): TGCGCCAGCAGCTTGGAGGCAGGGGGCCATTTTAACACTGAAGCTTTCTTT. Translation gives CASSLEAGGHFNTEAFF.

The chain has TRBV21-1 and TRBJ1-5; the tabulated D call, TRBD1, remains unverified against the DNA. TRBV21-1 is an annotated pseudogene. The CDR3 consists of 20 residues. The CDR3 protein is CASSKRLGLHLGGRNQPQHF. The CDR3 DNA is TGTGCCAGCAGCAAACGCTTGGGCTTACACTTAGGGGGACGCAATCAGCCCCAGCATTTT.

The chain employs TRBV12-3 or TRBV12-4 and TRBJ1-1; D may be TRBD1 (5 bases). Trimming took 2 bases from V and 1 from J, leaving 5 bases between them. CDR3 size: 13 residues. The CDR3 sequence is CASSLQGNTEAFF. The CDR3 DNA reads as TGTGCCAGCAGTTTACAGGGGAACACTGAAGCTTTCTTT.